Presented here are 16 T cell receptor beta chains from one specimen sequenced in a study of patients and donors after allogeneic stem cell transplantation. TCRdb independently ran MiXCR on the RT-PCR reads; one entry per CDR3 protein. The sample includes about 40,000 distinct CDR3 sequences, over 25% of them seen just once. Sequences were obtained from blood, either unsorted or a sorted T cell fraction (not recorded which). The receptors derive from a human donor who was either an allogeneic HSCT recipient or a stem cell or donor lymphocyte infusion donor (not recorded which). It is not recorded whose cells these are; they may come from a transplant donor.

This clonotype was seen only a few times. CDR3 region: CASSPDRGHFGTEAFF. The DNA for the CDR3 is TGTGCCAGCAGCCCGGACAGGGGGCATTTCGGCACTGAAGCTTTCTTT. The chain is built from TRBV6-2 or TRBV6-3 and TRBJ1-1; TRBD1 aligns across 11 bases. This CDR3 is built from 16 residues. Germline V lookup: CDR1 MNHEY, CDR2 SVGEGT. Trimming removed 6 bases from V and 4 bases from J; junction bases left unmatched: 10.

This clonotype was counted a few times. The chain couples TRBV24-1 to TRBJ2-2; TRBD2 is a possible D gene (6 bases). Deletions cut 3 bases from V and 8 bases from J, with 18 bases between. CDR3 length: 16 amino acids. CDR1 and CDR2 (germline): KGHDR, SFDVKD. The CDR3: CATSDDILAHPGELFF. Here the CDR3 DNA reads TGTGCCACCAGTGATGACATACTAGCACATCCAGGGGAGCTGTTTTTT.

This sequence joins TRBV4-3 and TRBJ2-6; D not certain. CDR1 is LGHNA, CDR2 YSLEER, per germline. V lost 1 base and J 2 bases, leaving 12 bases between the germline ends. This CDR3 has 17 amino acids. The CDR3 DNA is TGCGCCAGCAGCCAAGTACCTACTGTAACTGGGGCCAACGTCCTGACTTTC. It is translated as CASSQVPTVTGANVLTF.

In its sample, this clonotype was seen many times. V usage is TRBV12-3 or TRBV12-4 and J usage is TRBJ1-3, with TRBD1 identical over 7 bases. This CDR3 has 14 amino acids. Unmatched junction bases numbered 0, after V lost 0 bases and J lost 4 bases. The CDR3 coding sequence is TGTGCCAGCAGTTTAGCGGGACAGGGAAACACCATATATTTT. Amino acid sequence: CASSLAGQGNTIYF.

This clonotype was seen more than once but under ten times. The chain joins TRBV10-3 to TRBJ2-7; TRBD2 matches 14 bases. The V gene end was trimmed by 0 bases and the J gene end by 3 bases; junction bases not matched to a gene: 1. CDR1 and CDR2 from the germline V gene are ENHRY and SYGVKD. This CDR3 is built from 16 residues. The CDR3 bases are TGTGCCATCAGTGAGTCCGGACTAGCGGGAGGCTACGAGCAGTACTTC. Its protein is CAISESGLAGGYEQYF.

This clonotype was observed a handful of times. The gene calls are TRBV5-1 and TRBJ2-7; D might be TRBD2 (5 bases). Germline V gives CDR1 SGHRS, CDR2 YFSETQ. The V gene lost 1 base and the J gene lost 3 bases, with 14 bases spanning the gap. The CDR3 is made up of 15 amino acids. The CDR3 sequence: CASSLTLDPGYEQYF. The CDR3 region has the DNA TGCGCCAGCAGCTTGACACTAGATCCTGGCTACGAGCAGTACTTC.

The CDR3 DNA reads TGTGCCAGCAGTTCAACCCCTGCGTGGGGGGAAGAGACCCAGTACTTC. It specifies CASSSTPAWGEETQYF. V and J are TRBV12-3 or TRBV12-4 and TRBJ2-5, with a tentative D call TRBD2 (6 bases). V was cut by 4 bases and J by 3 bases, with 18 bases left in between. The CDR3 spans 16 residues.

The rearrangement uses TRBV6-5 and TRBJ1-6; TRBD1 is a possible D gene (5 bases). V lost 5 bases and J 3 bases, leaving 11 bases between the germline ends. Germline V CDR1 and CDR2: MNHEY, SVGAGI. The CDR3 has 15 amino acids. The CDR3 loop is CASSARGSYNSPLHF. The CDR3 nucleotides read TGTGCCAGCAGTGCCCGGGGCAGCTATAATTCACCCCTCCACTTT.

The chain couples TRBV20-1 to TRBJ1-5, with D hard to call. CDR1 is DFQATT, CDR2 SNEGSKA, per germline (reference sequence). V lost 6 bases, J lost 4 bases, and 19 bases lay in between. The CDR3 consists of 15 residues. The CDR3 sequence: CSASPGALANQPQHF. The CDR3, as DNA: TGCAGTGCAAGCCCGGGAGCGTTAGCAAATCAGCCCCAGCATTTT.

V gene TRBV6-5 combines with J gene TRBJ2-3; D may be TRBD1 or TRBD2 (5 bases each). Trimming left V 7 bases short and J 4 bases short, with 18 bases between. The CDR3 loop spans 15 amino acids. Germline CDR1 reads MNHEY; CDR2 reads SVGAGI. DNA for the CDR3: TGTGCCAGCAATAGGGACGGGATGGGGGCAGATACGCAGTATTTT. Translated, it gives CASNRDGMGADTQYF.

A few counts support this clonotype. The V and J genes are TRBV30 and TRBJ1-1; no clear D. Germline V gene lookup returns CDR1 GTSNPN and CDR2 SVGIG (reference sequence). The CDR3 runs to 14 residues. The V end lost 4 bases, the J end lost 1 base, and 13 bases lay between the germline ends. The CDR3 protein is CAWNKQTQNTEAFF. The DNA for the CDR3 is TGTGCCTGGAACAAACAGACCCAGAACACTGAAGCTTTCTTT.

This clonotype was observed a few times. The chain combines TRBV12-5 with TRBJ2-7, with 7 bases matching TRBD2. This CDR3 comprises 14 residues. V lost 4 bases and J lost 2; bases outside the gene matches: 5. Per germline, CDR1 LGHNT and CDR2 FRNRAP. For the CDR3, the DNA is TGTGCTAGTGGTTCCCTAGCGGATACCTACGAGCAGTACTTC. Protein: CASGSLADTYEQYF.

This clonotype was recorded at least ten times. The rearrangement uses TRBV20-1 and TRBJ2-1; D unclear. CDR3 size: 12 residues. Trimming took 4 bases from V and 6 from J, leaving 10 bases between them. The germline V gene encodes CDR1 DFQATT and CDR2 SNEGSKA (reference sequence). The CDR3 coding sequence is TGCAGTGCTAAGGGCTCCCTCAATGAGCAGTTCTTC. Residues: CSAKGSLNEQFF.

This clonotype occurred a few times. The V call is TRBV28, the J call TRBJ1-2, with a weak D call TRBD1 (5 bases). Trimming took 3 bases from V and 6 from J, leaving 11 bases between them. CDR1 is MDHEN, CDR2 SYDVKM, per germline. The CDR3 totals 13 residues. Written as DNA, the CDR3 is TGTGCCAGCAGTTTCCCCCAGGGCAATGGCTACACCTTC. It specifies CASSFPQGNGYTF.

V usage is TRBV5-1 and J usage is TRBJ2-1, with 10 nucleotides matching TRBD2. V lost 2 bases to trimming and J lost 4 bases; unmatched junction nucleotides: 6. This CDR3 has 16 residues. CDR1 is SGHRS, CDR2 YFSETQ, per germline. The CDR3 DNA is TGCGCCAGCAGCTTCTCGACTAGCGGGTATTACAATGAGCAGTTCTTC. This encodes CASSFSTSGYYNEQFF.

V gene TRBV4-3 combines with J gene TRBJ2-5, with D maybe TRBD2 (6 bases). The CDR3 loop spans 15 amino acids. CDR1 is LGHNA, CDR2 YSLEER, per germline. The V gene lost 3 bases and the J gene lost 7 bases, with 18 bases spanning the gap. CDR3 protein: CASSQGTSPVGTQYF. In DNA form, the CDR3 reads TGCGCCAGCAGCCAGGGGACTTCGCCGGTGGGGACCCAGTACTTC.